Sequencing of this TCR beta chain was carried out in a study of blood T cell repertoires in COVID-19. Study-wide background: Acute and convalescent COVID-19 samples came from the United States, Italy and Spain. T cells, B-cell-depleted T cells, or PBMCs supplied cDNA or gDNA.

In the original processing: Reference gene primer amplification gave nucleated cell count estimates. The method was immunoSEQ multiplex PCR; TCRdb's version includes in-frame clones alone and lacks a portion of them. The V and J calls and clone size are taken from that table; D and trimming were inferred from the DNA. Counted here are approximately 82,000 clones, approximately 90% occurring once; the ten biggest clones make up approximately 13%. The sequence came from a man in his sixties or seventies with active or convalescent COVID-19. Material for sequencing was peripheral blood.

CDR3 residues: CASTLRGQGVLGDGYTF. DNA for the CDR3: TGTGCCAGCACCCTACGGGGACAGGGGGTGCTAGGGGATGGCTACACCTTC. The rearrangement links TRBV2 to TRBJ1-2; TRBD1 agrees at 11 bases. Losses at the gene ends were 7 bases for V and 6 bases for J; bases not matched to a gene: 16. Per germline, CDR1 SNHLY and CDR2 FYNNEI. The CDR3 spans 17 residues.